The 16 T cell receptor beta chains presented below share a single source sample, sequenced in a study of tumor-infiltrating lymphocytes in primary liver carcinoma. TCR beta cDNA was prepared out of 450 to 500 ng total RNA by means of a constant-region primer. Amplification in three nested multiplex PCR rounds with slightly modified ARM-PCR gave rise to TCR beta libraries. Amplification in the first two PCR rounds was performed using TRBV1-TRBV30 forward primers and a C-beta reverse primer for roughly 9 cycles each. TCRdb reanalysed the multiplex PCR reads using MiXCR and keeps one entry per CDR3 protein. The data hold 70,000 to 75,000 distinct CDR3 sequences, with 60% to 75% observed a single time. The roughly 18-32 mg bulk tissue piece was not sorted before simultaneous RNA and DNA extraction. Material for sequencing was liver tumor tissue from sampling region 4. The subset here: tumor region T4, right-lateral pole. The source is a man in his forties or fifties with primary liver carcinoma and hepatitis B virus infection.

This clonotype was observed once. Possible read error: a much larger clone is one base away. The rearrangement joins TRBV19 to TRBJ2-7; 11 bases fit TRBD1. Germline values: CDR1 LNHDA, CDR2 SQIVND (reference sequence). CDR3 length equals 15 residues. The CDR3 DNA reads as TGTGCCAGTAGTCCGGGGACAGGGGGTGGCTACGCGCAGTACTTC. Its translation: CASSPGTGGGYAQYF.

Worth noting for this clonotype: Here the CDR3 omits its conserved ending phenylalanine or tryptophan, so a read error is the likely source. The rearrangement joins TRBV11-2 to TRBJ2-1; TRBD2 is a possible D gene (6 bases). The V and J ends lost 3 bases and 4 bases respectively, with 22 bases between them. CDR1 and CDR2 (germline): SGHAT, FQNNGV. The CDR3 is made up of 18 amino acids. The CDR3, as DNA: TGTGCCAGCAGCTTTGATCCTAGGAAGACCGGGAGTTACAATGAGCAGTTCTCC. Its protein product is CASSFDPRKTGSYNEQFS.

V usage is TRBV4-2 and J usage is TRBJ1-5; D unclear. CDR3 size: 15 residues. CDR1 LGHNA and CDR2 YNFKEQ come from the germline V gene. V was clipped by 0 bases and J by 6 bases, with 12 bases between them. The CDR3 region is CASSQDGLPGQPQHF. CDR3 nucleotide sequence: TGTGCCAGCAGCCAAGACGGACTGCCCGGTCAGCCCCAGCATTTT.

The CDR3 sequence: CVNILGLAGGVDNEQFF. CDR3 nucleotide sequence: TGTGTCAACATCCTGGGACTAGCGGGAGGAGTTGACAATGAGCAGTTCTTC. J is TRBJ2-1 and V is TRBV11-1; 15 bases are shared with TRBD2. The germline CDR1 and CDR2 sequences are SGHAT and FQDESV (reference sequence). CDR3 size: 17 residues.

This clonotype was seen ten or more times. CDR3 nucleotide sequence: TGTGCCAGCAGATCAGGGCTACCCCTGGAGGAGCAGTACTTC. Translating gives CASRSGLPLEEQYF. The chain employs TRBV25-1 and TRBJ2-7; a possible D gene is TRBD1 (5 bases). Trimming removed 6 bases at V and 7 bases at J, with 19 bases between. CDR1 and CDR2 from the germline V gene are MGHDK and SYGVNS. The CDR3 covers 14 residues.

This clonotype is medium-sized (0.01 to 0.1%). The chain has TRBV11-2 and TRBJ2-1; D is unclear. This CDR3 comprises 16 residues. Trimming pared 2 bases from V and 3 bases from J, leaving 14 bases between. The germline V gene has CDR1 SGHAT and CDR2 FQNNGV. The CDR3 sequence: CASSLILERYYNEQFF. DNA of the CDR3: TGTGCCAGCAGCTTAATTCTAGAACGGTACTACAATGAGCAGTTCTTC. The full variable domain, rest sourced from reference TRBV11-2 and TRBJ2-1, is EAGVAQSPRYKIIEKRQSVAFWCNPISGHATLYWYQQILGQGPKLLIQFQNNGVVDDSQLPKDRFSAERLKGVDSTLKIQPAKLEDSAVYLCASSLILERYYNEQFFGPGTRLTVL.

The V gene is TRBV4-2, the J gene TRBJ2-1; D might be TRBD2 (6 bases). The germline CDR1 and CDR2 sequences are LGHNA and YNFKEQ. Trimming cost V 5 bases and J 5 bases, with 19 bases left between them. The CDR3 length is 16 residues. CDR3 sequence reads: CASSVPGTCEDNEQFF. Written as DNA, the CDR3 is TGTGCCAGCAGCGTACCCGGGACTTGCGAGGACAATGAGCAGTTCTTC.

On this clonotype: With a much larger clone just one base away, this may be a read error. J is TRBJ1-1 and V is TRBV13; D not resolved. The CDR3 is 13 amino acids. Germline CDR1 PRHDT, CDR2 FYEKMQ (reference sequence). The CDR3 protein is CASGLTQNTGAFF. The CDR3 bases are TGTGCCAGCGGCTTAACGCAGAACACTGGAGCTTTCTTT.

Regarding this clonotype: Compared with germline, one end of the junction differs, possibly owing to a read error. CDR3 protein: CASSLVGGGYGYAF. In DNA, the CDR3 is TGTGCCAGCAGTTTAGTAGGGGGCGGCTACGGCTACGCCTTC. The chain is built from TRBV12-3 or TRBV12-4 and TRBJ1-2, with 7 bases that match TRBD1. The CDR3 totals 14 residues.

Note on this clonotype: An end of the junction does not agree with germline; a read error may underlie this. The chain employs TRBV29-1 and TRBJ2-5; 8 bases fit TRBD2. The CDR3 spans 14 residues. CDR1 is SQVTM and CDR2 is ANQGSEA in the germline V gene. As DNA, the CDR3 is TGCAGCGTTGGAGGGCCAGCGGGAGACGAGAGCCAGTACTTC. Translation: CSVGGPAGDESQYF. Looking up the rest from reference TRBV29-1 and TRBJ2-5 gives the full variable domain: SAVISQKPSRDICQRGTSLTIQCQVDSQVTMMFWYRQQPGQSLTLIATANQGSEATYESGFVIDKFPISRPNLTFSTLTVSNMSPEDSSIYLCSVGGPAGDESQYFGPGTRLLVL.

The rearrangement links TRBV6-5 to TRBJ1-1; unclear D gene. Per germline, CDR1 MNHEY and CDR2 SVGAGI. V dropped 10 bases and J dropped 2 bases, with 17 bases sitting between them. The CDR3 is 14 residues long. This CDR3 reads CATCRLCLNTEAFF. The CDR3 DNA reads as TGTGCCACTTGCCGGCTGTGCCTCAACACTGAAGCTTTCTTT.

Comments on this clonotype: The final CDR3 position lacks the conserved phenylalanine or tryptophan, pointing to a likely read error. It is unclear where the CDR3 begins or ends on the DNA, so no DNA is shown, and the CDR3 is as TCRdb lists it. The V gene is TRBV5-5, the J gene TRBJ2-5. The CDR3 length is 14 residues, termini included. The germline V gene has CDR1 SGHKS and CDR2 YYEKEE (reference sequence). The CDR3 spells CASSPRQFQEIQYI.

This sequence joins TRBV6-6 and TRBJ1-1; no clear D gene. The V gene's germline CDR1 is MNHNY and CDR2 SVGAGI (reference sequence). CDR3 length: 12 residues. V dropped 6 bases and J dropped 5 bases, with 10 bases sitting between them. CDR3 amino acids: CASRYAETEAFF. CDR3 coding DNA: TGTGCCAGCAGGTACGCGGAAACTGAAGCTTTCTTT.

Remarks on this clonotype: Without the conserved terminal phenylalanine or tryptophan, this CDR3 likely stems from a read error. The CDR3 DNA follows: TGTGCCAGCAGCTTGTTCGGCGGAGATGAGACCCAGTACTTG. Protein: CASSLFGGDETQYL. The rearrangement links TRBV5-6 to TRBJ2-5; D ambiguous. The V gene lost 1 base and the J gene lost 5 bases, with 12 bases spanning the gap. The CDR3 extends over 14 amino acids. Germline loops: CDR1 SGHDT, CDR2 YYEEEE.

A note on this clonotype: One end of the junction fails to match germline, which may point to a read error. CDR3 protein: CASSCRDRSTDTQYF. The DNA of the CDR3 is TGTGCCAGTAGTTGCCGGGACAGGTCCACAGATACGCAGTATTTT. The rearrangement uses TRBV6-5 and TRBJ2-3; TRBD1 matches 8 bases. Germline loops: CDR1 MNHEY, CDR2 SVGAGI. The length of the CDR3 is 15 residues.

The chain carries TRBV11-2 and TRBJ2-1; 7 nucleotides agree with TRBD2. Germline CDR1 and CDR2: SGHAT and FQNNGV. Trimming took 5 bases from V and 8 from J; bases not matched to a gene: 12. The CDR3 totals 15 residues. The CDR3: CASSLASGGGDEQFF. In DNA form, the CDR3 reads TGTGCCAGCAGCCTAGCTAGCGGCGGGGGAGATGAGCAGTTCTTC.